These 8 T cell receptor beta chains were sequenced from one sample in a study of blood T cell repertoires in COVID-19. Assay used: immunoSEQ multiplex PCR; TCRdb lists only in-frame clones, some missing. The data contain over 200,000 clones, about four fifths of them singletons. The sequenced sample consisted of PBMCs or T cells enriched from blood (not recorded which). The receptors shown here come from a man aged 60 to 69 who had recovered from COVID-19.

V and J are TRBV7-2 and TRBJ1-6; no reliable D call. Between the trimmed V and J ends, which lost 3 bases and 0 bases, there was a span of 6 bases. Germline V gene sequence: CDR1 SGHTA, CDR2 FQGNSA. This CDR3 has 15 amino acids. The CDR3 reads CASSLADSYNSPLHF. The CDR3 DNA sequence: TGTGCCAGCAGCTTGGCAGACTCCTATAATTCACCCCTCCACTTT.

The chain employs TRBV19 and TRBJ1-6; no reliable D call. Trimming removed 6 bases from V and 7 bases from J, with 4 bases in between. Germline assignment: CDR1 LNHDA and CDR2 SQIVND (reference sequence). CDR3 length: 11 amino acids. The CDR3 DNA is TGTGCCAGTAGGGGCAATTCACCCCTCCACTTT. Translating it yields CASRGNSPLHF.

The V and J genes are TRBV7-9 and TRBJ2-1; D is unresolved. Trimming pared 7 bases from V and 2 bases from J, leaving 9 bases between. This CDR3 is built from 13 residues. Germline CDR1 is SEHNR and CDR2 is FQNEAQ (reference sequence). CDR3 coding DNA: TGTGCCAGCACGGATACTGCCTACAATGAGCAGTTCTTC. Translating gives CASTDTAYNEQFF. Supplemented by reference TRBV7-9 and TRBJ2-1, the full variable domain reads DTGVSQNPRHKITKRGQNVTFRCDPISEHNRLYWYRQTLGQGPEFLTYFQNEAQLEKSRLLSDRFSAERPKGSFSTLEIQRTEQGDSAMYLCASTDTAYNEQFFGPGTRLTVL.

This rearrangement joins TRBV6-5 to TRBJ1-1; D is ambiguous. Germline loops: CDR1 MNHEY, CDR2 SVGAGI. Between the trimmed V and J ends, which lost 0 bases and 8 bases, there was a span of 4 bases. The CDR3 length is 11 residues. The CDR3 here is CASSYSQEAFF. The DNA of the CDR3 is TGTGCCAGCAGTTACTCCCAGGAAGCTTTCTTT.

Regarding this clone: Other DNA sequences of this sample code for an identical CDR3. The chain is built from TRBV19 and TRBJ2-7; 8 bases are a match to TRBD1. The trim removed 3 bases at V and 4 bases at J, leaving 5 bases unmatched. The CDR3 runs 14 residues. Per germline, CDR1 LNHDA and CDR2 SQIVND (reference sequence). CDR3 sequence reads: CASSIGTGGYEQYF. The CDR3, as DNA: TGTGCCAGTAGTATCGGAACAGGGGGTTACGAGCAGTACTTC.

This chain uses TRBV12-5 with TRBJ2-5; weak D call: TRBD2 (6 bases). CDR3 length: 16 amino acids. Germline V CDR1 and CDR2: LGHNT, FRNRAP. Between the trimmed V and J ends, which lost 0 bases and 4 bases, there was a span of 15 bases. CDR3 DNA sequence: TGTGCTAGTGGTTTGGTACTAGGGAGGTGGGGAGAGACCCAGTACTTC. Its protein product is CASGLVLGRWGETQYF.

The V and J genes are TRBV24-1 and TRBJ1-1; TRBD1 matches 8 bases. The CDR3 has 13 amino acids. Trimming removed 8 bases from V and 5 bases from J; junction bases left unmatched: 6. In germline, CDR1 is KGHDR, CDR2 SFDVKD. The CDR3 here is CATKGQGNTEAFF. The CDR3 DNA reads as TGTGCCACCAAAGGACAGGGAAATACTGAAGCTTTCTTT.

This clone was picked up a small number of times. The J gene is TRBJ1-1, the V gene TRBV18; TRBD1 is a possible D gene (6 bases). This CDR3 comprises 15 residues. Germline assignment: CDR1 KGHSH and CDR2 LQKENI. Between the trimmed V and J ends, which lost 3 bases and 1 base, there was a span of 12 bases. The CDR3 reads CASSPRGTQNTEAFF. The CDR3 DNA follows: TGTGCCAGCTCACCCAGGGGCACTCAGAACACTGAAGCTTTCTTT.